The entry below describes one TCR beta chain. Antigen: not known. This sample is drawn from a study of cytomegalovirus exposure and HLA in healthy donors. Study-wide results and limits: TCR clusters originating in the first cohort tended to co-occur in the roughly 110 validation repertoires, according to a later analysis. For most TCR sequences rarity was the rule, although some public TCRs occurred in many donors.

Germline CDR1 reads MDHEN; CDR2 reads SYDVKM. V was shortened by 6 bases and J by 4 bases, with 14 bases between the two germline ends. The CDR3 is 14 residues long. Clones were read by immunoSEQ multiplex PCR, and TCRdb kept only the in-frame ones, dropping some. The sample holds tens of thousands of clones, approximately 90% seen once. This chain links TRBV28 with TRBJ2-3; possibly TRBD2 for D (7 bases). The sequence derives from a woman younger than 35 in good health and CMV-seropositive. Sequencing was carried out using PBMCs. The DNA of the CDR3 is TGTGCCAGCAGGGGCCGCGGGGGCGCAGATACGCAGTATTTT. Translating gives CASRGRGGADTQYF.